Here is one T cell receptor beta chain with its context. The source of the sample is a study of patients and donors after allogeneic stem cell transplantation. TCRdb called the RT-PCR reads again in MiXCR, with one record for every CDR3 protein. The sample holds some 150,000 distinct CDR3 sequences; approximately 37% are singletons and the top ten take about 50%. The CDR3 loop spans 15 amino acids. The ends were cut back, 0 bases at V and 8 bases at J, with 14 bases in the middle. The germline gives CDR1 SGHRS, CDR2 YFSETQ. The sequenced sample was blood, either unsorted or a sorted T cell fraction (not recorded which). V is TRBV5-1 and J is TRBJ1-4, with D possibly TRBD1 on 6 matching bases. This TCR was recovered from a human donor who was either an allogeneic HSCT recipient or a stem cell or donor lymphocyte infusion donor (not recorded which). It is not recorded whose cells these are; they may come from a transplant donor. In DNA form, the CDR3 reads TGCGCCAGCAGCTTGGCCCCACAGGGCGGCGAAAAACTGTTTTTT. It codes for CASSLAPQGGEKLFF.